The sequence of this T cell receptor beta chain was determined in a study of cytomegalovirus exposure and HLA in healthy donors. Regarding the study as a whole: Further analysis, carried out later, found HLA-associated TCR beta chains more clonally expanded than equally common other chains. Previous analysis showed most TCR beta V segments were productive about 87% or about 30% of the time.

The PCR made use of 60 Vbeta and 13 Jbeta primers. Data came from immunoSEQ multiplex PCR; TCRdb stores just in-frame clones and leaves some out. The table records over 150,000 clones, 75% of them present only once. A note on this clone: The antigen remains undetermined.

Healthy people donating bone marrow made up the donors. Material for sequencing was PBMCs. This clonotype was sampled from a male donor in good health and CMV-seronegative.

The CDR3 nucleotides are TGTGCCAGCAGTTACGATCCAGGAGGTCAGCCCCAGCATTTT. This encodes CASSYDPGGQPQHF. This chain links TRBV6-7 with TRBJ1-5; D is unresolved. TRBV6-7 carries the ORF label, with uncertain function. The CDR3 extends over 14 amino acids. V lost 2 bases and J lost 6, with 11 bases in between.